This T cell receptor beta chain was sequenced for a study of T-cell reconstitution after alpha-beta-depleted transplantation in children. The TCRbeta library incorporated unique molecular identifiers. Each CDR3 protein gets one entry after TCRdb re-called the PCR reads with MiXCR. The table records 400,000 to 500,000 distinct CDR3 sequences, roughly 10% of them present only once. The CDR3 runs to 14 residues. The junction had 8 bases not matched to a gene; V was cut back by 3 bases and J by 5 bases. Germline lookup yields CDR1 DFQATT and CDR2 SNEGSKA (reference sequence). Many counts were recorded for this clonotype.

The sequencing here drew on PBMCs from the stem cell graft donor, taken from the stem cell graft. The chain employs TRBV20-1 and TRBJ2-7; 9 bases are a match to TRBD2. This clonotype was obtained from a human donor who donated a stem cell graft to a child with acute myeloid leukemia. The CDR3 DNA sequence: TGCAGTGCTAGCCCGGGACTAGCTGGCCACGAGCAGTACTTC. Amino acid sequence: CSASPGLAGHEQYF.